This TCR beta chain originates from a study of lymphopenia after photon versus proton radiotherapy. The CDR3 contains 15 residues. CDR1 and CDR2 from the germline V gene are MDHEN and SYDVKM. V dropped 6 bases and J dropped 7 bases, with 19 bases sitting between them. The table came from immunoSEQ multiplex PCR; TCRdb's copy has only in-frame clones and leaves some out. The table lists 150,000 to 200,000 clones, more than 85% of them singletons. The material was peripheral blood, obtained from a patient treated with photon-based radiotherapy. The chain carries TRBV28 and TRBJ2-1; D is possibly TRBD1 (5 bases). The receptor comes from a man aged 45-65 years with gastric cancer. DNA for the CDR3: TGTGCCAGCAGGGGGCCGGGTTCCATCGTTAATGAGCAGTTCTTC. Translating gives CASRGPGSIVNEQFF.